The text below deals with one T cell receptor (beta chain). With V trimmed by 2 bases and J by 7 bases, 5 bases remained unmatched. Germline V gene data show CDR1 as LNHNV and CDR2 as YYDKDF (reference sequence). The CDR3 runs to 16 residues. Sequenced by immunoSEQ multiplex PCR; TCRdb stores in-frame clones only, minus some. Altogether a few hundred thousand clones are present, around 80% being singletons, with the ten largest covering roughly 4%. This sample is part of a study of blood T cell repertoires in COVID-19. Participants' reported clinical history set cohort assignment. Input material: PBMCs or T cells enriched from blood (not recorded which). The chain has TRBV15 and TRBJ2-2; TRBD1 matches at 12 bases. This clonotype originated in a man aged 25-45 years with acute COVID-19. The CDR3 reads CATSRWDRGLGGELFF. The CDR3 DNA reads TGTGCCACCAGCAGATGGGACAGGGGGCTTGGCGGGGAGCTGTTTTTT.